One TCR beta chain is described in this entry. Its antigen is not known. Primers included in the PCR were 60 Vbeta and 13 Jbeta primers. The assay was immunoSEQ multiplex PCR, and TCRdb's table has in-frame clones only and misses some. This sample has about 190,000 clones; 79% occur once, and the top ten carry around 1.6%. V gave up 1 base and J gave up 5 bases, with 11 bases separating them. This CDR3 spans 14 amino acids. Germline CDR1 and CDR2: SGHVS and FNYEAQ. The data belong to a study of cytomegalovirus exposure and HLA in healthy donors. Study-level points and caveats: Among CMV-associated TCR beta chains, most appeared HLA-restricted in a later analysis. Most likely, a cluster of highly shared sequence variants arose as a sequencing artifact.

The chain links TRBV7-6 to TRBJ1-1; weak D call: TRBD1 (5 bases). The TCR was taken from a woman younger than 30 in good health and CMV-seronegative. The sequencing input was PBMCs. The CDR3 coding sequence is TGTGCCAGCAGCTTAGAGGCAGGGAGGACTGAAGCTTTCTTT. It translates to CASSLEAGRTEAFF.